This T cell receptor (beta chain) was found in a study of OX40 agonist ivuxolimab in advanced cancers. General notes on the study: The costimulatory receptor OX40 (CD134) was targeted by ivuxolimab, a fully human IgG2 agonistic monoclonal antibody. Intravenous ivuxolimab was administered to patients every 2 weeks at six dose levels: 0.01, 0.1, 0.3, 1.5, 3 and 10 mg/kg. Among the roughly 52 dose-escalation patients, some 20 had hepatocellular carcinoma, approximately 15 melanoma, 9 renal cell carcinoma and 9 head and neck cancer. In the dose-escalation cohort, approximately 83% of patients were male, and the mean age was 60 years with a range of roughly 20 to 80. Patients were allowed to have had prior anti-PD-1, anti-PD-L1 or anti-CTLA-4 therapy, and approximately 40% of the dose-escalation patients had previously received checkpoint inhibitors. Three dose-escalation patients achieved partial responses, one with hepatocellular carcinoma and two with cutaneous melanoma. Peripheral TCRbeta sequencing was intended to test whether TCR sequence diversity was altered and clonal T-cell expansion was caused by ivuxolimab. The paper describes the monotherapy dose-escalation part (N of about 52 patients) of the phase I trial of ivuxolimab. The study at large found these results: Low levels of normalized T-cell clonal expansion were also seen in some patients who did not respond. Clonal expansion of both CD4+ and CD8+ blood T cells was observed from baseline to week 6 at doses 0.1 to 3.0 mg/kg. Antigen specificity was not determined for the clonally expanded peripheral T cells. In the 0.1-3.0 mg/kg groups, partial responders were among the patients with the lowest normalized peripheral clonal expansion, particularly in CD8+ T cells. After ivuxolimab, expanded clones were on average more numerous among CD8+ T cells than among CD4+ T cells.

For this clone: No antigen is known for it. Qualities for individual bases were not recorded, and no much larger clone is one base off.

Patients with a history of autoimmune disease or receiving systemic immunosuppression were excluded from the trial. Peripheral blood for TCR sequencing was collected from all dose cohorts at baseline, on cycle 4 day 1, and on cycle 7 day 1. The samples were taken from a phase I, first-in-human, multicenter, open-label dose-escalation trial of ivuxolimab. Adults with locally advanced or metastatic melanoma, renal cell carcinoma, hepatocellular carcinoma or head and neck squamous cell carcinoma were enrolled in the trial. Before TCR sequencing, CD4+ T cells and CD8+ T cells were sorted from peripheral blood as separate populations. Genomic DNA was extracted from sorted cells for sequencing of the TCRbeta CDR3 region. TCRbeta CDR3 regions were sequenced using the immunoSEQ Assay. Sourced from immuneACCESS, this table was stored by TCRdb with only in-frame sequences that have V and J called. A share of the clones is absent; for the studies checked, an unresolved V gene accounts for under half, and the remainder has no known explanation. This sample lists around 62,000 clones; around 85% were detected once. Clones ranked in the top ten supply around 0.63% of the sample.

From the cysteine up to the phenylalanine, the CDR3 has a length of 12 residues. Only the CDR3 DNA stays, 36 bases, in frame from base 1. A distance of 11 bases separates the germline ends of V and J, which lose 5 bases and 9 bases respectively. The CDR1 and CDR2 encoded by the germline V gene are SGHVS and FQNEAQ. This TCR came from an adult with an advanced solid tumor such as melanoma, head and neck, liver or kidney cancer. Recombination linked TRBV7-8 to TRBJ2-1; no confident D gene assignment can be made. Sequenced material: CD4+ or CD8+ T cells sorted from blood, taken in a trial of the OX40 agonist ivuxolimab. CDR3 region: CASSLQSGEQFF. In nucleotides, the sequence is TGTGCCAGCAGCCTACAGAGTGGTGAGCAGTTCTTC.